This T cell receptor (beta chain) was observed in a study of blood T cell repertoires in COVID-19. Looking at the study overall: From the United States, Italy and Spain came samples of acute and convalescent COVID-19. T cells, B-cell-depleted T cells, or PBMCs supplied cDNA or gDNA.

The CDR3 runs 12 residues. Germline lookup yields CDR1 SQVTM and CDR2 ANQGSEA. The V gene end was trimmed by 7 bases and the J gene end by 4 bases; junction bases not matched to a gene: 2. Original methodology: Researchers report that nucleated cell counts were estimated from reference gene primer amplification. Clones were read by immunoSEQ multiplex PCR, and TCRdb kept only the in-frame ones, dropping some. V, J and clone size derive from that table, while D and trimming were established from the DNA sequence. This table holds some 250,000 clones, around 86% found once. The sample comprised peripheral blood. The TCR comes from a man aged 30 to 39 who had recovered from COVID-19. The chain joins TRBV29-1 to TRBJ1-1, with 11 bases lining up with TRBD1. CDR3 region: CSAGTGGTEAFF. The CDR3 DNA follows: TGCAGCGCTGGGACAGGGGGCACTGAAGCTTTCTTT.